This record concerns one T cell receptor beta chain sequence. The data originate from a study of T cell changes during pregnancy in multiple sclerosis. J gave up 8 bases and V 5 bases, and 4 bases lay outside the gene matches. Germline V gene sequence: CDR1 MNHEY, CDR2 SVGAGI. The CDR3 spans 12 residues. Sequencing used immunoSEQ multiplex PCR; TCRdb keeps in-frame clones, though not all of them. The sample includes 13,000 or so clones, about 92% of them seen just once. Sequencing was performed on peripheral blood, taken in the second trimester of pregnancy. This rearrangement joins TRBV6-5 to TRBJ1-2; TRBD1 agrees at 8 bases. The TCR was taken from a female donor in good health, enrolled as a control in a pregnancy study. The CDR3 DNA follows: TGTGCCAGCAGTACAGGGGGACGCGGCTACACCTTC. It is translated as CASSTGGRGYTF.